These T cell receptor beta chains were read from a single sample in a study of blood T cells in healthy people across ages. TCRdb reprocessed the 5' RACE reads with MiXCR, giving one entry per CDR3 protein. The table lists 450,000 to 650,000 distinct CDR3 sequences, around 24% of them singletons. Separately, the same data were catalogued under a study of T cells of mothers and their children.

The specimen sequenced was blood. The receptors come from a boy aged 5-17 years in good health. Both conserved end residues are part of each CDR3. A D gene is named only where the DNA matches it firmly. Clone size is given for some rows only: seen once, a few or many times, or a class if the clone is expanded.

v_gene	d_gene	j_gene	abundance	CDR3aa	CDR3nt
TRBV5-6	-	TRBJ2-1	few	CASSSAGSLNEQFF	TGTGCCAGCAGCTCCGCGGGGAGCCTCAATGAGCAGTTCTTC
TRBV9	-	TRBJ2-1	-	CASSPGASGQNEQFF	TGTGCCAGCAGCCCAGGGGCTAGCGGCCAAAATGAGCAGTTCTTC
TRBV6-5	-	TRBJ2-5	few	CASSNLSGDLEETQYF	TGTGCCAGCAGTAACCTATCGGGGGATTTGGAAGAGACCCAGTACTTC
TRBV24-1	-	TRBJ1-2	-	CATSEGSFGTGYTF	TGTGCCACCAGTGAAGGTAGTTTTGGGACTGGCTACACCTTC
TRBV29-1	-	TRBJ1-1	-	CSVAPVSNTEAFF	TGCAGCGTTGCCCCAGTCAGCAACACTGAAGCTTTCTTT
TRBV12-3/TRBV12-4	-	TRBJ1-1	few	CASSFISTEAFF	TGTGCCAGCAGTTTTATCAGCACTGAAGCTTTCTTT
TRBV5-1	-	TRBJ2-5	few	CASSFPGREETQYF	TGCGCCAGCAGCTTTCCGGGACGGGAAGAGACCCAGTACTTC
TRBV6-5	-	TRBJ2-6	-	CASSYAGTGANVLTF	TGTGCCAGCAGTTACGCAGGGACGGGGGCCAACGTCCTGACTTTC
TRBV19	-	TRBJ1-5	-	CASMIPGINQPQHF	TGTGCCAGTATGATACCGGGGATTAATCAGCCCCAGCATTTT
TRBV29-1	-	TRBJ2-1	few	CSIRWKYNEQFF	TGCAGCATCCGGTGGAAGTACAATGAGCAGTTCTTC
TRBV10-3	TRBD1	TRBJ1-1	-	CAISSGGQAFGEAFF	TGTGCCATCAGCAGTGGGGGACAGGCCTTCGGTGAAGCTTTCTTT
TRBV6-2/TRBV6-3	-	TRBJ1-5	few	CASSADRNQPQHF	TGTGCCAGCAGCGCGGACAGAAATCAGCCCCAGCATTTT
TRBV28	TRBD1	TRBJ2-7	few	CASSLWDRASEQYF	TGTGCCAGCAGTTTATGGGACAGGGCCTCCGAGCAGTACTTC
TRBV19	-	TRBJ1-1	-	CASIWADTEAFF	TGTGCCAGTATTTGGGCGGACACTGAAGCTTTCTTT
TRBV12-3/TRBV12-4	-	TRBJ1-5	-	CASGAGDQPQHF	TGTGCCAGCGGAGCAGGGGATCAGCCCCAGCATTTT
TRBV30	-	TRBJ1-2	-	CAWTLQGSGSGYTF	TGTGCCTGGACCCTACAGGGATCCGGGAGTGGCTACACCTTC
TRBV20-1	-	TRBJ2-2	-	CSARDFAGTGELFF	TGCAGTGCTAGAGATTTTGCGGGAACCGGGGAGCTGTTTTTT
TRBV29-1	-	TRBJ1-2	few	CSIVGGDYGYTF	TGCAGCATTGTTGGGGGGGACTATGGCTACACCTTC
TRBV14	-	TRBJ2-4	-	CASSQDQVQNIQYF	TGTGCCAGCAGCCAAGACCAGGTACAAAACATTCAGTACTTC
TRBV7-9	TRBD2	TRBJ2-1	-	CASSPHGTTYNKQFF	TGTGCCAGCAGCCCCCACGGGACTACCTACAACAAGCAGTTCTTC
TRBV29-1	-	TRBJ1-1	few	CSVEYSGAGEAFF	TGCAGCGTTGAATATTCCGGTGCGGGGGAAGCTTTCTTT
TRBV20-1	-	TRBJ2-1	-	CSARERTPHDEQFF	TGCAGTGCTAGGGAAAGGACCCCCCACGATGAGCAGTTCTTC
TRBV6-2/TRBV6-3	TRBD1	TRBJ2-7	few	CASTLTTGAYEQYF	TGTGCCAGCACCCTAACGACAGGGGCCTACGAGCAGTACTTC
TRBV29-1	-	TRBJ2-1	few	CSVYPAEQGNNEQFF	TGCAGCGTTTACCCTGCGGAACAGGGAAACAATGAGCAGTTCTTC
TRBV4-3	-	TRBJ1-2	-	CASSQEGVQGRGYTF	TGCGCCAGCAGCCAAGAGGGTGTACAGGGTAGGGGCTACACCTTC
TRBV7-2	TRBD2	TRBJ2-5	few	CASSYRAHAGGQETQYF	TGTGCCAGCAGCTACCGGGCTCACGCGGGGGGCCAAGAGACCCAGTACTTC
TRBV23-1	TRBD1	TRBJ2-4	few	CASSPLGSGRGSPLYQYF	TGCGCCAGCAGCCCTCTAGGGTCGGGCAGGGGGTCCCCGTTATATCAGTACTTC
TRBV7-3	TRBD2	TRBJ2-1	few	CASSSGTSGTHEQFF	TGTGCCAGCAGCTCCGGGACTAGCGGGACTCATGAGCAGTTCTTC
TRBV9	-	TRBJ2-1	-	CASSVGPGSNEQFF	TGTGCCAGCAGCGTAGGGCCAGGATCCAATGAGCAGTTCTTC
TRBV20-1	-	TRBJ2-5	-	CSASALQETQYF	TGCAGTGCTAGCGCCCTCCAAGAGACCCAGTACTTC
TRBV10-3	-	TRBJ2-3	-	CATGPPGLRAKVDTQYF	TGTGCCACAGGCCCTCCGGGCCTACGCGCCAAGGTAGATACGCAGTATTTT
TRBV6-6	-	TRBJ1-4	-	CASSSRVAQEKLFF	TGTGCCAGCAGTAGCAGGGTGGCGCAGGAAAAACTGTTTTTT
TRBV6-6	TRBD2	TRBJ2-7	few	CASRIPSGSSYEQYF	TGTGCCAGCAGGATCCCTAGCGGGTCCTCCTACGAGCAGTACTTC
TRBV20-1	-	TRBJ1-1	few	CSAPPHGRGNTEAFF	TGCAGTGCCCCCCCCCACGGGCGAGGGAACACTGAAGCTTTCTTT
TRBV4-2	TRBD1	TRBJ1-1	-	CASSPRQGGDTEAFF	TGTGCCAGCAGCCCTCGACAGGGTGGGGACACTGAAGCTTTCTTT
TRBV28	-	TRBJ2-5	few	CASSWRGTQYF	TGTGCCAGCAGTTGGAGGGGGACCCAGTACTTC
TRBV27	-	TRBJ2-1	few	CASSLGTPNEQFF	TGTGCCAGCAGTTTAGGGACACCCAATGAGCAGTTCTTC
TRBV28	TRBD2	TRBJ2-7	-	CASRRENLAGGLEQYF	TGTGCCAGCAGACGAGAAAACTTAGCGGGGGGACTCGAGCAGTACTTC
TRBV28	-	TRBJ1-3	few	CASSHPGTGGNTIYF	TGTGCCAGCAGTCACCCCGGGACGGGTGGAAACACCATATATTTT
TRBV4-1	TRBD1	TRBJ1-2	-	CASSPGQGGADYGYTF	TGCGCCAGCAGCCCCGGACAGGGGGGAGCGGACTATGGCTACACCTTC
TRBV27	TRBD2	TRBJ2-5	many	CASSFAGGEETQYF	TGTGCCAGCAGTTTTGCGGGAGGAGAAGAGACCCAGTACTTC
TRBV4-2	-	TRBJ2-2	-	CASSQMRFTGELFF	TGTGCCAGCAGCCAAATGAGGTTCACCGGGGAGCTGTTTTTT
TRBV7-9	-	TRBJ2-7	-	CASSLSRGMGEQYF	TGTGCCAGCAGCTTAAGTAGGGGCATGGGCGAGCAGTACTTC
TRBV29-1	TRBD1	TRBJ2-5	many	CSVGLRTGGTETQYF	TGCAGCGTTGGGCTAAGGACAGGGGGCACGGAGACCCAGTACTTC
TRBV7-2	-	TRBJ1-6	-	CASRSGTAYSPLHF	TGTGCCAGCAGATCCGGGACCGCATATTCACCCCTCCACTTT
TRBV7-9	TRBD1	TRBJ1-1	few	CASSLGLGTGLMRTEAFF	TGTGCCAGCAGCTTAGGTTTGGGGACAGGCCTAATGAGGACTGAAGCTTTCTTT
TRBV30	TRBD1	TRBJ1-2	few	CAWSRDRGLGGYTF	TGTGCCTGGAGTCGGGACAGGGGGCTTGGTGGCTACACCTTC
TRBV25-1	-	TRBJ1-2	-	CASSDPTNYGYTF	TGTGCCAGCAGTGATCCGACTAACTATGGCTACACCTTC
TRBV29-1	-	TRBJ2-4	-	CSVEVTGRGIAKNIQYF	TGCAGCGTTGAAGTCACAGGGAGGGGGATAGCCAAAAACATTCAGTACTTC